The clone carrying this T cell receptor beta chain was detected many times. Its target is unknown. This CDR3 is 13 amino acids long. The ends were cut back, 6 bases at V and 5 bases at J, with 13 bases in the middle. Germline CDR1 reads ENHRY; CDR2 reads SYGVKD. The sample is drawn from a study of naive and memory T cell subsets. Ligated cDNA underwent four rounds of PCR with nested alpha and beta constant region primers and SP2. A single record per CDR3 protein comes from TCRdb applying MiXCR to the UMI-ligation and nested PCR reads. Here the sample spans around 13,000 distinct CDR3 sequences, approximately 4.7% being singletons. This sample's treatment: skin biopsy from PPD injection site in Mantoux-positive individual. The library had UMIs added by 3' ligation of an oligonucleotide to TCR cDNA. Skin biopsies came from PPD injection sites in Mantoux-positive individuals. Study-wide results and caveats: More TCRs at tuberculin sites were read as hypersensitivity T cell infiltration. TCRs were reportedly recovered from both biopsy types, mostly tuberculin test sites.

The specimen was skin, collected from a tuberculin skin test site. This TCR was recovered from an adult in good health. The V call is TRBV10-3, the J call TRBJ2-5; TRBD2 might be the D (5 bases). The CDR3 spells CAISPSGGETQYF. CDR3 nucleotide sequence: TGTGCCATCAGCCCATCAGGCGGGGAGACCCAGTACTTC.